The 6 T cell receptor beta chains below all came from one sample that was sequenced in a study of cytomegalovirus exposure and HLA in healthy donors. PCR employed 60 Vbeta and 13 Jbeta primers. Data came from immunoSEQ multiplex PCR; TCRdb stores just in-frame clones and leaves some out. The sample lists about 120,000 clones; about 68% were seen once. The specimen sequenced was PBMCs. The origin of the receptors is a woman aged 45-65 years in good health and CMV-seropositive.

This chain joins TRBV6-5 and TRBJ1-1, with TRBD1 identical over 10 bases. The V gene's germline CDR1 is MNHEY and CDR2 SVGAGI. After removal of 7 bases from V and 8 bases from J, the junction contained 10 bases not matched to a gene. The CDR3 has 14 amino acids. DNA for the CDR3: TGTGCCAGCACCCAAAGACAGGGGGCCGCCGAAGCTTTCTTT. Translated: CASTQRQGAAEAFF.

The V and J genes are TRBV4-3 and TRBJ2-7, with a tentative D call TRBD1 (6 bases). CDR1 is LGHNA, CDR2 YSLEER, per germline. The CDR3 loop spans 14 amino acids. Trimming left V 5 bases short and J 0 bases short, with 11 bases between. CDR3 protein: CASSKTGDSYEQYF. CDR3 sequence (DNA): TGCGCCAGCAGCAAGACAGGAGACTCCTACGAGCAGTACTTC.

The chain has TRBV28 and TRBJ1-1, with 7 nucleotides matching TRBD1. V was pared by 7 bases and J by 3 bases, with 8 bases of the junction left unmatched. This CDR3 comprises 14 residues. Germline CDR1 and CDR2: MDHEN and SYDVKM. The CDR3 sequence is CASTPGQWYTEAFF. The CDR3 DNA sequence: TGTGCCAGCACCCCGGGACAGTGGTACACTGAAGCTTTCTTT.

The gene calls are TRBV29-1 and TRBJ1-1, with unresolved D. Germline CDR1 reads SQVTM; CDR2 reads ANQGSEA. The CDR3 length is 14 residues. V lost 4 bases and J lost 1, with 13 bases in between. CDR3 DNA sequence: TGCAGCGTTGTGGTGCCAGGCCGGAACACTGAAGCTTTCTTT. This translates into CSVVVPGRNTEAFF. Together with reference TRBV29-1 and TRBJ1-1, the CDR3 gives the full variable domain: SAVISQKPSRDICQRGTSLTIQCQVDSQVTMMFWYRQQPGQSLTLIATANQGSEATYESGFVIDKFPISRPNLTFSTLTVSNMSPEDSSIYLCSVVVPGRNTEAFFGQGTRLTVV.

The chain links TRBV27 to TRBJ1-5; no reliable D call. This CDR3 has 15 amino acids. Trimming shortened V by 6 bases and J by 2 bases, and 14 bases separated the two germline ends. Germline CDR1 is MNHEY and CDR2 is SMNVEV (reference sequence). In nucleotides, the CDR3 is TGTGCCAGCAGCCCAGGTACGACGGGCAATCAGCCCCAGCATTTT. Amino acids: CASSPGTTGNQPQHF.

The chain uses TRBV4-3 and TRBJ2-1; 14 nucleotides match TRBD2. This CDR3 has 16 residues. Trimming at V came to 0 bases and at J to 9 bases, leaving 4 bases not matched to a gene. Germline-derived CDR1 and CDR2 are LGHNA and YSLEER. CDR3 sequence: CASSQEVGLAGGEQFF. Written as DNA, the CDR3 is TGCGCCAGCAGCCAAGAAGTAGGACTAGCGGGAGGTGAGCAGTTCTTC.